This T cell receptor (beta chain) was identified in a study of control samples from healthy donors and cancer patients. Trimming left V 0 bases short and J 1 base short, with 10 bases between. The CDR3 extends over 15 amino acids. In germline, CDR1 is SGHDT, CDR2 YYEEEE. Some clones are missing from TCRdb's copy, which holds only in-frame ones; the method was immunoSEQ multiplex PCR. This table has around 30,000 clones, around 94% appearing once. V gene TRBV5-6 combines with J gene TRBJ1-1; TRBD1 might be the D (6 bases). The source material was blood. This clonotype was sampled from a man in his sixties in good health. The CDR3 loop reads CASSLAPDRNTEAFF. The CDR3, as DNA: TGTGCCAGCAGCTTGGCCCCGGACAGGAACACTGAAGCTTTCTTT. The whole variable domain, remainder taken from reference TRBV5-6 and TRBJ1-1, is DAGVTQSPTHLIKTRGQQVTLRCSPKSGHDTVSWYQQALGQGPQFIFQYYEEEERQRGNFPDRFSGHQFPNYSSELNVNALLLGDSALYLCASSLAPDRNTEAFFGQGTRLTVV.